This T cell receptor (beta chain) came from a study of OX40 agonist ivuxolimab in advanced cancers. Study observations and caveats: The mean number of expanded clones was higher in CD8+ T cells than in CD4+.

The CDR3 has 11 residues. V gave up 4 bases and J gave up 3 bases, with 5 bases separating them. Per germline, CDR1 SGHRS and CDR2 YFSETQ. With respect to this clone: As yet, its antigen is unknown. The sample carries other DNA sequences with the same CDR3.

Produced via immunoSEQ multiplex PCR; TCRdb's table is partial and in-frame only. The sample lists 35,000 to 45,000 clones; more than 70% were seen once. The sequenced sample was CD4+ or CD8+ T cells sorted from blood, obtained in a trial of the OX40 agonist ivuxolimab. The chain links TRBV5-1 to TRBJ2-7; D gene uncertain. The TCR originated in an adult with an advanced solid tumor such as melanoma, head and neck, liver or kidney cancer. The CDR3 region is CASSPGYEQYF. CDR3 in DNA: TGCGCCAGCAGCCCAGGCTACGAGCAGTACTTC.